The 26 T cell receptor beta chains reported below all come from one sample, sequenced in a study of cytomegalovirus exposure and HLA in healthy donors. PCR was performed using 60 Vbeta and 13 Jbeta primers. TCRdb's copy holds only in-frame clones and misses some; the assay was immunoSEQ multiplex PCR. This table holds around 100,000 clones, just under 75% found once. The sequencing input was PBMCs. These receptor sequences come from a middle-aged man in good health and CMV-seropositive.

Only a few counts were recorded for this clone. The chain recombines TRBV11-3 with TRBJ2-5; D remains unclear. Germline loops: CDR1 SGHNT, CDR2 YENEEA. This CDR3 contains 13 residues. V dropped 3 bases and J dropped 5 bases, with 10 bases sitting between them. The CDR3 region is CASSLVYRETQYF. In DNA, the CDR3 is TGTGCCAGCAGCTTGGTTTACCGGGAGACCCAGTACTTC.

This clone was observed a handful of times. The J gene is TRBJ1-4, the V gene TRBV14; TRBD1 matches at 7 bases. CDR1 and CDR2 (germline): SGHDN, FVKESK. This CDR3 contains 13 residues. The ends lost 2 bases at V and 7 bases at J; junction bases unmatched: 1. The CDR3 loop is CASSQNRGEKLFF. The CDR3, as DNA: TGTGCCAGCAGCCAAAACAGGGGTGAAAAACTGTTTTTT.

The chain employs TRBV7-6 and TRBJ2-2; D is ambiguous. Trimming pared 5 bases from V and 2 bases from J, leaving 15 bases between. The CDR3 has 16 residues. The germline V gene has CDR1 SGHVS and CDR2 FNYEAQ. The chain's CDR3 is CASSARLAANTGELFF. For the CDR3, the DNA is TGTGCCAGCAGCGCCCGACTCGCCGCAAACACCGGGGAGCTGTTTTTT.

This chain connects TRBV9 to TRBJ2-3; 9 nucleotides agree with TRBD2. The CDR3 spans 15 residues. Germline assignment: CDR1 SGDLS and CDR2 YYNGEE. Losses at the gene ends were 7 bases for V and 11 bases for J; bases not matched to a gene: 17. The CDR3 nucleotides are TGTGCCAGCTCCCGGACTAGCGATGCGGGCGCGAGGCAGTATTTT. This codes for CASSRTSDAGARQYF.

This clone occurred a few times. The chain is built from TRBV5-1 and TRBJ2-3, with D maybe TRBD2 (6 bases). Germline assignment: CDR1 SGHRS and CDR2 YFSETQ. The CDR3 totals 16 residues. Trimming took off 0 bases at V and 0 bases at J, with 11 bases between the two ends. The CDR3 is CASSLAGAGSTDTQYF. As DNA, the CDR3 is TGCGCCAGCAGCTTGGCCGGAGCGGGTAGCACAGATACGCAGTATTTT.

The V and J genes are TRBV5-6 and TRBJ1-1; D is possibly TRBD1 (5 bases). This CDR3 comprises 16 residues. CDR1 and CDR2 (germline): SGHDT, YYEEEE. The V and J ends lost 1 base and 3 bases respectively, with 16 bases between them. The CDR3 DNA follows: TGTGCCAGCAGCTTGTTGGGCCTCACCAGGGACACTGAAGCTTTCTTT. Protein sequence: CASSLLGLTRDTEAFF.

This clone was observed a single time. The J gene is TRBJ2-3, the V gene TRBV29-1; the match to TRBD2 covers 8 bases. The CDR3 spans 14 residues. CDR1 is SQVTM and CDR2 is ANQGSEA in the germline V gene. V lost 6 bases, J lost 3 bases, and 8 bases stayed unmatched. The chain's CDR3 is CSVGTRGLTDTQYF. The CDR3 nucleotides read TGCAGCGTGGGGACTAGGGGTTTAACAGATACGCAGTATTTT.

The chain combines TRBV2 with TRBJ2-5; 7 bases agree with TRBD1. The germline gives CDR1 SNHLY, CDR2 FYNNEI. V was pared by 8 bases and J by 2 bases, with 5 bases of the junction left unmatched. This CDR3 has 13 residues. CDR3 nucleotide sequence: TGTGCCAGCTGCAGGGGGAATCAAGAGACCCAGTACTTC. It is translated as CASCRGNQETQYF.

This sequence joins TRBV9 and TRBJ2-2; a possible D gene is TRBD2 (6 bases). Trimming took 4 bases from V and 1 from J, leaving 11 bases between them. The germline V gene encodes CDR1 SGDLS and CDR2 YYNGEE. The CDR3 is made up of 15 amino acids. CDR3 sequence (DNA): TGTGCCAGCAGCCCGGAAGCGGGGAACACCGGGGAGCTGTTTTTT. It encodes CASSPEAGNTGELFF.

V usage is TRBV5-1 and J usage is TRBJ2-2; D is possibly TRBD1 (6 bases). CDR1 is SGHRS and CDR2 is YFSETQ in the germline V gene. The CDR3 runs to 15 residues. The V gene lost 5 bases and the J gene lost 0 bases, with 11 bases spanning the gap. The CDR3 nucleotides are TGCGCCAGCAGGGCAGGGGCTTCGAACACCGGGGAGCTGTTTTTT. Amino acid sequence: CASRAGASNTGELFF.

The chain is built from TRBV11-3 and TRBJ2-5; 10 bases match TRBD1. CDR3 size: 17 residues. V was clipped by 4 bases and J by 4 bases; unmatched bases: 12. Germline V CDR1 and CDR2: SGHNT, YENEEA. The CDR3, as DNA: TGTGCCAGCAGCTCCGGGACAGGGGATGGAACGGGAGAGACCCAGTACTTC. Its translation is CASSSGTGDGTGETQYF. The whole variable domain, remainder taken from reference TRBV11-3 and TRBJ2-5, is EAGVVQSPRYKIIEKKQPVAFWCNPISGHNTLYWYLQNLGQGPELLIRYENEEAVDDSQLPKDRFSAERLKGVDSTLKIQPAELGDSAVYLCASSSGTGDGTGETQYFGPGTRLLVL.

V and J are TRBV21-1 and TRBJ2-2; TRBD1 is the table's D call, not checked against the DNA. TRBV21-1 is a pseudogene locus. This CDR3 spans 16 amino acids. The CDR3 here is CASRWTGGSYTGELFF. CDR3 in DNA: TGTGCCAGCCGATGGACAGGGGGATCGTACACCGGGGAGCTGTTTTTT.

The chain uses TRBV5-1 and TRBJ2-3; 9 nucleotides align to TRBD2. This CDR3 contains 15 residues. Germline V gene lookup returns CDR1 SGHRS and CDR2 YFSETQ. Trimming at V came to 2 bases and at J to 3 bases, leaving 4 bases not matched to a gene. The CDR3 DNA is TGCGCCAGCAGCTTTAGCGGGAGTGGAACAGATACGCAGTATTTT. Translated: CASSFSGSGTDTQYF.

This clone came up once. The sample contains more than one DNA sequence encoding this CDR3. The chain joins TRBV5-1 to TRBJ2-3, with 8 bases matching TRBD2. Unmatched junction bases numbered 7, after V lost 4 bases and J lost 3 bases. CDR1 is SGHRS, CDR2 YFSETQ, per germline. The CDR3 extends over 15 amino acids. This chain's CDR3 is CASSLPGGATDTQYF. CDR3 in DNA: TGCGCCAGCAGCCTACCCGGGGGGGCTACAGATACGCAGTATTTT.

The V gene is TRBV11-2, the J gene TRBJ2-7, with D possibly matching TRBD2 (6 bases). Germline values: CDR1 SGHAT, CDR2 FQNNGV. The V end lost 1 base, the J end lost 3 bases, and 16 bases lay between the germline ends. The CDR3 is 16 residues long. CDR3 in DNA: TGTGCCAGCAGCTTAGGGTCTAGCGAGGGGCACTACGAGCAGTACTTC. This translates into CASSLGSSEGHYEQYF.

Notes on this clone: At one end, the junction sequence differs from germline, possibly due to a read error. The rearrangement joins TRBV5-6 to TRBJ2-1; perhaps TRBD1 as D (6 bases). The CDR3 contains 12 residues. CDR1 and CDR2 from the germline V gene are SGHDT and YYEEEE. CDR3 sequence reads: CASTFSWGQQFF. As DNA, the CDR3 is TGTGCCAGCACCTTCTCCTGGGGGCAGCAATTCTTC.

This chain joins TRBV7-2 and TRBJ2-2; no reliable D call. The CDR3 loop spans 14 amino acids. V lost 2 bases to trimming and J lost 2 bases, with 6 bases between them. CDR1 SGHTA and CDR2 FQGNSA come from the germline V gene. The CDR3 loop is CASSLLLNTGELFF. CDR3 in DNA: TGTGCCAGCAGCTTATTACTTAACACCGGGGAGCTGTTTTTT.

This clone was seen more than once but under ten times. V and J are TRBV11-2 and TRBJ1-1; TRBD1 agrees at 7 bases. This CDR3 has 14 amino acids. Germline CDR1 and CDR2: SGHAT and FQNNGV. The trim removed 5 bases at V and 10 bases at J, leaving 13 bases unmatched. CDR3 in DNA: TGTGCCAGCAGCGGACAGGCCGACAGGAGAGGAGCTTTCTTT. Its translation is CASSGQADRRGAFF.

The CDR3 region has the DNA TGTGCCAGCAGCCGGACTAGCGGGGGGGCCAGGGATGAGCAGTTCTTC. Amino acid sequence: CASSRTSGGARDEQFF. This rearrangement joins TRBV7-6 to TRBJ2-1; 15 bases are shared with TRBD2. The V segment lost 5 bases and the J segment 8 bases; nucleotides outside the gene matches: 7. The CDR3 runs to 16 residues. Per germline, CDR1 SGHVS and CDR2 FNYEAQ.

This chain links TRBV9 with TRBJ2-7, with unresolved D. This CDR3 has 13 residues. Per germline, CDR1 SGDLS and CDR2 YYNGEE. Trimming left V 4 bases short and J 0 bases short, with 8 bases between. DNA for the CDR3: TGTGCCAGCAGCTCTCTAGGCTCCTACGAGCAGTACTTC. It yields the protein CASSSLGSYEQYF.

The chain links TRBV27 to TRBJ1-2; 8 bases map to TRBD1. The CDR3 runs 17 residues. The V segment lost 6 bases and the J segment 3 bases; nucleotides outside the gene matches: 15. In germline, CDR1 is MNHEY, CDR2 SMNVEV (reference sequence). CDR3 in amino acids: CASSWAQGDLRDYGYTF. The CDR3 DNA sequence: TGTGCCAGCAGCTGGGCACAGGGGGACTTAAGGGACTATGGCTACACCTTC.

This clone was detected only once. The rearrangement joins TRBV7-9 to TRBJ2-7, with a weak D call TRBD2 (6 bases). The CDR3 runs 16 residues. V was clipped by 5 bases and J by 2 bases, with 19 bases between them. Germline CDR1 SEHNR, CDR2 FQNEAQ (reference sequence). The chain's CDR3 is CASSVYSSAIPYEQYF. The CDR3 nucleotides are TGTGCCAGCAGCGTTTACTCTAGCGCGATCCCCTACGAGCAGTACTTC.

V gene TRBV9 combines with J gene TRBJ2-1; D call uncertain. Per germline, CDR1 SGDLS and CDR2 YYNGEE. CDR3 length: 14 residues. With 0 bases removed from V and 6 bases from J, the gap between germline ends came to 10 bases. The CDR3 spells CASSVATTANEQFF. The CDR3 region has the DNA TGTGCCAGCAGCGTAGCTACTACTGCCAATGAGCAGTTCTTC.

This chain joins TRBV9 and TRBJ2-2; 11 bases map to TRBD2. Germline assignment: CDR1 SGDLS and CDR2 YYNGEE. The CDR3 consists of 16 residues. V trimming: 4 bases; J trimming: 4 bases; junction bases outside the gene matches: 6. The CDR3 DNA sequence: TGTGCCAGCAGCTCAATAGCGGGAGGGACCACCGGGGAGCTGTTTTTT. Translated: CASSSIAGGTTGELFF. Combining the CDR3 with reference TRBV9 and TRBJ2-2 gives the whole variable domain DSGVTQTPKHLITATGQRVTLRCSPRSGDLSVYWYQQSLDQGLQFLIQYYNGEERAKGNILERFSAQQFPDLHSELNLSSLELGDSALYFCASSSIAGGTTGELFFGEGSRLTVL.

The chain combines TRBV29-1 with TRBJ1-1, with 8 bases aligning to TRBD1. The junction had 10 bases not matched to a gene; V was cut back by 5 bases and J by 8 bases. This CDR3 spans 13 amino acids. Per germline, CDR1 SQVTM and CDR2 ANQGSEA. CDR3 amino acids: CSVNQIQGEEAFF. CDR3 coding DNA: TGCAGCGTTAATCAGATACAGGGGGAGGAAGCTTTCTTT.

This chain uses TRBV4-2 with TRBJ2-7; 8 positions agree with TRBD2. This CDR3 has 17 amino acids. Trimming removed 1 base from V and 0 bases from J; junction bases left unmatched: 8. Germline loops: CDR1 LGHNA, CDR2 YNFKEQ. CDR3 region: CASSQGPGAGGSYEQYF. In DNA, the CDR3 is TGTGCCAGCAGCCAAGGCCCCGGGGCGGGGGGCTCCTACGAGCAGTACTTC.